The entry below gives a single T cell receptor beta chain sequence along with its context. The antigen this receptor binds is unknown. No qualities accompany the bases; no much larger clone lies one base away. TCR CDR3 regions were amplified from genomic DNA by multiplex PCR using the deep immunoSEQ assay. Genomic DNA extracted from each cell subset was distributed evenly over all wells of several immunoSEQ 96-well plates, and each plate served as one replicate. Each replicate PCR for sorted subsets received 150 to 250 ng genomic DNA, equal to about 29,000 T cell genomes. Purified libraries were measured with a Qubit 3.0 fluorometer, size-checked on a Bioanalyzer 2100, and measured again with the KAPA Library Quantification kit. Each immunoSEQ 96-well plate was sequenced on its own single-read 150-cycle Illumina NextSeq 550 flow cell. As for how the authors treated the data: Because the immunoSEQ output held only junctional sequences and lacked quality scores, the filtering could not match the filtering applied to full-length reads. To assign V/J genes and CDR3, sequences were annotated using PyIR, a Python wrapper for IgBLAST v1.9, with IMGT germline references. Any read was removed if the V/J assignment was weak (E-value above 1e-6), the CDR3 was missing, or the read contained stop codons, out-of-frame junctions, or ambiguous translated residues. V3J clonotypes were defined by identical inferred V gene, J gene, and CDR3 amino acid sequence. The percentage overlap between two repertoires was calculated by dividing the number of shared unique clonotypes by the size of the smaller repertoire. Three approaches were used to assess repertoire richness: RTK rarefaction, the Chao1 estimator, and Recon v2.1 estimates of unobserved clonotypes. Generation probabilities for all TCRbeta clonotypes obtained by the gDNA method from several donors were computed using OLGA. Entries here come from immuneACCESS through TCRdb and include only in-frame sequences with V and J called. Some clones fail to appear in such tables; in the studies checked, an unresolved V gene covers under half of the shortfall, and the cause of the remainder is unknown. V and J calls and clone size follow that table, whereas D and trimming were derived from the DNA. The sample yields about 710,000 clones; about three quarters were counted once. The ten largest clonotypes hold around 1.8% of the sample.

The source of the sample is a study of shared clonotypes between healthy human individuals (TCRdb year 2020). Study-wide context: The cohort comprised two women and a few men aged 18 to 49 years. For each donor, three plates each were used for CD4 naive and CD4 memory, two plates were used for CD8 naive, and one plate was used for CD8 memory. The study deeply sequenced blood TCR repertoires of about 5 healthy adults to estimate repertoire size and the extent of clonotype sharing between individuals. Leukapheresis yielded between about 0.8 and 8.9 billion PBMCs per donor. Libraries were prepared and TCR repertoires were sequenced by different laboratories using diverse techniques, in order to increase sequencing depth and limit assay-specific biases.

Trimming takes 5 bases from V and 4 bases from J, and the germline ends sit 15 bases apart. In the germline V gene (reference sequence), CDR1 corresponds to LNHDA and CDR2 to SQIVND. The CDR3 covers 14 residues, taking in both the cysteine and the phenylalanine. The sequence is cut down to CDR3 DNA, 42 bases in frame from base 1. Healthy HIV-negative adults with no recently reported acute infections or vaccinations were included as donors. Every donor was a Caucasian adult residing in Nashville, Tennessee, USA. Magnetic negative selection was used to enrich CD4+ T cells, after which naive cells were positively selected on CD45RA and the negative fraction became the memory subset. Blood was collected by leukapheresis, and PBMCs were isolated by Ficoll-Histopaque density gradient centrifugation and then cryopreserved in liquid nitrogen vapor phase. Purity and quantity of every magnetically sorted T cell population were checked by analytical flow cytometry. Genomic DNA was isolated from each sorted fraction and quantified by UV absorbance on a Nanodrop 2000c.

General conclusions and limits of the study: Sharing across a few donors was observed for around 5% of naive CD4, less than 4% of naive CD8, 2.3% of memory CD4, and around 0.44% of memory CD8 clonotypes. Because the study included only a small number of donors, the genetic and exposure-history diversity represented was limited. Estimated clonotype richness was generally larger for naive than for memory subsets. Compared with non-shared clonotypes, the clonotypes found in all four sorted-subset donors had higher generation probabilities. Incomplete sequencing was indicated by rarefaction of sorted-subset datasets, despite the large sequencing depth. Sampling was restricted to blood, and TCR repertoires in tissues likely differ from the TCR repertoires found in blood. Based on pairwise subsampling, the degree of clonotype sharing among donors was expected to be affected by sequencing depth.

The chain is made from TRBV19 and TRBJ2-7, with the D segment identity uncertain. The source is a woman between 25 and 40 years old in good health. The sample consisted of memory CD4+ T cells sorted from blood. Explained via the paper, the cell subset or site label denotes: CD45RA-negative fraction. The CDR3: CASSLKDGVYEQYF. The sequenced DNA is TGTGCCAGTAGTCTAAAGGACGGAGTATACGAGCAGTACTTC.